A selection of T cell receptor beta chains follows, all from one sample in a study of T cells in Graves' hyperthyroidism and ophthalmopathy. From the multiplex PCR reads, TCRdb called clonotypes with MiXCR, one entry per CDR3 protein. The repertoire consists of roughly 180,000 distinct CDR3 sequences, with just under 9.5% occurring once and the leading ten covering roughly a fifth. The material sequenced was blood. These receptors all come from a woman aged 18-29 years with Graves' hyperthyroidism that later progressed to Graves' ophthalmopathy. The CDR3 runs from the conserved cysteine through the conserved F or W. A D gene is named only where the DNA matches it firmly. Clone size is not always given. Where it is, it says once, few, many or a class for expanded clones.

TRBJ2-2	once	-	TRBV6-5	CASSYHKNTGELFF	TGTGCCAGCAGTTACCACAAGAACACCGGGGAGCTGTTTTTT
TRBJ2-7	-	-	TRBV14	CASSRTLNYYEQYF	TGTGCCAGCAGCCGAACCCTAAATTACTACGAGCAGTACTTC
TRBJ1-2	many	TRBD1	TRBV20-1	CSAWRGGSDYGYTF	TGCAGTGCCTGGAGAGGGGGCTCTGACTATGGCTACACCTTC
TRBJ2-3	many	TRBD2	TRBV7-2	CASSFKIATSGRTGTDTQYF	TGTGCCAGCAGCTTTAAAATCGCGACTAGCGGGAGGACAGGAACAGATACGCAGTATTTT
TRBJ2-3	few	TRBD1	TRBV19	CASNFAGYYGTGETDTQYF	TGTGCCAGTAATTTCGCCGGATACTACGGGACAGGGGAAACAGATACGCAGTATTTT
TRBJ2-2	many	-	TRBV28	CASSLLGVANTGELFF	TGTGCCAGCAGTTTATTGGGGGTAGCTAACACCGGGGAGCTGTTTTTT
TRBJ2-2	many	-	TRBV28	CASSLGGPNTGELFF	TGTGCCAGCAGCCTGGGGGGTCCGAACACCGGGGAGCTGTTTTTT
TRBJ2-7	many	-	TRBV3-1	CASSQGNEQYF	TGTGCCAGCAGCCAAGGGAACGAGCAGTACTTC
TRBJ1-2	many	-	TRBV6-2/TRBV6-3	CASSPPRDRLQGYTF	TGTGCCAGCAGTCCACCCCGGGACCGACTGCAAGGCTACACCTTC
TRBJ1-4	many	-	TRBV30	CAWSEEGRPSNEKLFF	TGTGCCTGGAGTGAAGAGGGCAGGCCGTCTAATGAAAAACTGTTTTTT
TRBJ2-7	many	TRBD2	TRBV6-5	CASSYFGTNSGSVYEQYF	TGTGCCAGCAGTTACTTCGGGACCAATAGCGGGAGTGTGTACGAGCAGTACTTC
TRBJ1-2	many	-	TRBV6-2/TRBV6-3	CASSYSSPGLSGYTF	TGTGCCAGCAGTTACTCGAGTCCGGGGTTAAGTGGCTACACCTTC
TRBJ1-1	-	TRBD1	TRBV11-1	CAQGDRGTEAFF	TGTGCCCAAGGCGACAGGGGTACTGAAGCTTTCTTT
TRBJ2-1	many	-	TRBV7-6	CASSWRGEQFF	TGTGCTTCAAGCTGGCGAGGGGAGCAGTTCTTC
TRBJ1-1	many	-	TRBV7-2	CASSLGWGIGYTEAFF	TGTGCCAGCAGCTTAGGCTGGGGCATTGGGTACACTGAAGCTTTCTTT
TRBJ1-1	many	TRBD1	TRBV15	CATSARTGGLREAFF	TGTGCCACCAGCGCACGGACAGGGGGATTGCGTGAAGCTTTCTTT